A single sample is the source of the 19 T cell receptor beta chains below, sequenced in a study of T cells in Graves' hyperthyroidism and ophthalmopathy. RNA transcripts provided the source from which TCR beta CDR3 regions were amplified. The HTBI primer set served for first-round RT-PCR of the TCR CDR3. One entry per CDR3 protein results from TCRdb running MiXCR on the multiplex PCR reads. The sample holds roughly 180,000 distinct CDR3 sequences, roughly 9.4% seen once. The material sequenced was blood. These receptors all stem from a woman under 30 with Graves' hyperthyroidism that later progressed to Graves' ophthalmopathy.

This clonotype was recorded at least ten times. The chain has TRBV20-1 and TRBJ1-1; D not certain. The CDR3 extends over 13 amino acids. V was pared by 1 base and J by 0 bases, with 6 bases between. CDR1 DFQATT and CDR2 SNEGSKA come from the germline V gene (reference sequence). The CDR3 DNA reads as TGCAGTGCTAGAGCAAACATGAACACTGAAGCTTTCTTT. This encodes CSARANMNTEAFF.

This chain joins TRBV27 and TRBJ2-2; TRBD1 agrees at 9 bases. Germline-derived CDR1 and CDR2 are MNHEY and SMNVEV (reference sequence). V trimming: 2 bases; J trimming: 3 bases; junction bases outside the gene matches: 7. CDR3 length equals 17 residues. This chain's CDR3 is CASSLTTGGAYTGELFF. DNA for the CDR3: TGTGCCAGCAGTTTAACCACAGGGGGCGCCTACACCGGGGAGCTGTTTTTT.

In its sample, this clonotype was seen many times. V gene TRBV7-8 combines with J gene TRBJ2-3; D is ambiguous. V shed 1 base and J shed 1 base, with 6 bases lying between them. The length of the CDR3 is 14 residues. Germline V gene data show CDR1 as SGHVS and CDR2 as FQNEAQ. The CDR3, as DNA: TGTGCCAGCAGCTTAGAAGTAGGCACAGATACGCAGTATTTT. As protein: CASSLEVGTDTQYF.

The V and J genes are TRBV27 and TRBJ2-7; a weak D match, TRBD2 (5 bases). Germline V CDR1 and CDR2: MNHEY, SMNVEV (reference sequence). Trimming removed 10 bases from V and 0 bases from J, with 19 bases in between. CDR3 length: 15 residues. CDR3 loop: CATSVTAGTSYEQYF. In nucleotides, the CDR3 is TGTGCCACCAGCGTCACGGCGGGTACCTCCTACGAGCAGTACTTC.

This clonotype was counted at least ten times. The V gene is TRBV24-1, the J gene TRBJ2-1, with 8 positions matching TRBD2. V lost 4 bases, J lost 0 bases, and 10 bases stayed unmatched. This CDR3 has 18 amino acids. Germline V lookup: CDR1 KGHDR, CDR2 SFDVKD. This CDR3 reads CATSEASGGQRSYNEQFF. In nucleotides, the CDR3 is TGTGCCACCAGTGAAGCGAGCGGGGGCCAACGCTCCTACAATGAGCAGTTCTTC.

A word on this clonotype: This may be a read error, as it is one base from a much larger clone. The V and J genes are TRBV19 and TRBJ1-2, with TRBD1 as a possible D gene (6 bases). From germline, CDR1 is LNHDA and CDR2 SQIVND (reference sequence). V was shortened by 5 bases and J by 4 bases, with 20 bases between the two germline ends. This CDR3 region has 16 residues. The CDR3 protein is CASSHTPGHGIYGYTF. CDR3 in DNA: TGTGCCAGTAGTCATACCCCGGGACATGGTATCTATGGCTACACCTTC.

This clonotype came up many times. The chain couples TRBV5-1 to TRBJ2-1, with D perhaps TRBD2 (5 bases). Germline-derived CDR1 and CDR2 are SGHRS and YFSETQ. There are 15 residues in the CDR3. V was trimmed by 0 bases and J by 3 bases, leaving 10 bases between them. In nucleotides, the CDR3 is TGCGCCAGCAGCTTGGTTGGGGAGAACTACAATGAGCAGTTCTTC. Translating it yields CASSLVGENYNEQFF.

This clonotype has at least ten counts. The chain uses TRBV20-1 and TRBJ2-5; D perhaps matches TRBD2 (5 bases). Looked up from germline, CDR1 is DFQATT and CDR2 is SNEGSKA (reference sequence). Trimming removed 3 bases at V and 5 bases at J, with 13 bases between. The CDR3 is 13 residues long. CDR3 sequence (DNA): TGCAGTGCTAGTAGGGATTCGGGGGAGACCCAGTACTTC. Translating gives CSASRDSGETQYF.

This clonotype was observed at least ten times. The chain employs TRBV6-1 and TRBJ1-2; D is uncertain. V lost 6 bases and J 6 bases, leaving 11 bases between the germline ends. Germline assignment: CDR1 MNHNS and CDR2 SASEGT. There are 12 residues in the CDR3. The CDR3 bases are TGTGCCAGCAGCTTTGGGATCAATGGCTACACCTTC. As protein: CASSFGINGYTF.

This clonotype appeared a few times. The CDR3 loop is CSVEGQPNTGELFF. The CDR3 DNA is TGCAGCGTTGAGGGACAGCCAAACACCGGGGAGCTGTTTTTT. This chain joins TRBV29-1 and TRBJ2-2; 7 nucleotides agree with TRBD1. The germline gives CDR1 SQVTM, CDR2 ANQGSEA. The CDR3 consists of 14 residues. J was trimmed by 2 bases and V by 3 bases; bases with no gene match: 3.

The V call is TRBV3-1, the J call TRBJ2-1; the D is unclear. Germline assignment: CDR1 LGHDT and CDR2 YNNKEL (reference sequence). Trimming removed 3 bases from V and 4 bases from J, with 13 bases in between. The CDR3 sequence is 15 residues long. As DNA, the CDR3 is TGTGCCAGCAGCCACGGTTCTCCCTCGTACAATGAGCAGTTCTTC. This sequence encodes CASSHGSPSYNEQFF.

There are many counts of this clonotype. The chain is built from TRBV20-1 and TRBJ2-2, with D possibly being TRBD1 (5 bases). This CDR3 contains 14 residues. V was shortened by 3 bases and J by 5 bases, with 13 bases between the two germline ends. Per the germline V gene, CDR1 is DFQATT and CDR2 is SNEGSKA (reference sequence). In DNA, the CDR3 is TGCAGTGCTAGGGTCAGGCAGGGAACCGGGGAGCTGTTTTTT. Amino acids: CSARVRQGTGELFF.

This clonotype has a count of ten or more. V and J are TRBV24-1 and TRBJ1-1; D perhaps matches TRBD1 (5 bases). Trimming removed 5 bases from V and 4 bases from J, with 10 bases in between. The CDR3 contains 13 residues. Germline lookup yields CDR1 KGHDR and CDR2 SFDVKD. The CDR3 sequence: CATSGGGGTEAFF. The CDR3 coding sequence is TGTGCCACCAGTGGCGGCGGGGGCACTGAAGCTTTCTTT.

In this sample, this clonotype turned up many times. The V gene is TRBV30, the J gene TRBJ1-5; D is possibly TRBD1 (5 bases). Between the trimmed V and J ends, which lost 1 base and 1 base, there was a span of 8 bases. The CDR3 totals 14 residues. The germline V gene encodes CDR1 GTSNPN and CDR2 SVGIG (reference sequence). Here the CDR3 DNA reads TGTGCCTGGAGTGGGTGGGGCAGCAATCAGCCCCAGCATTTT. This gives the protein CAWSGWGSNQPQHF.

At least ten counts were recorded for this clonotype. The genes are TRBV10-3 and TRBJ2-3; 8 bases fit TRBD1. Germline V gene sequence: CDR1 ENHRY, CDR2 SYGVKD. The CDR3 runs to 16 residues. V dropped 0 bases and J dropped 3; count of bases not matched to a gene: 5. In nucleotides, the CDR3 is TGTGCCATCAGTGAGTCCTCCTGGACAGGGACAGATACGCAGTATTTT. It encodes CAISESSWTGTDTQYF.

This clonotype has at least ten counts. This chain links TRBV28 with TRBJ2-4, with 8 bases identical to TRBD2. V dropped 2 bases and J dropped 6; count of bases not matched to a gene: 3. Germline V CDR1 and CDR2: MDHEN, SYDVKM. The CDR3 loop spans 14 amino acids. This CDR3 reads CASSLAGGLNIQYF. CDR3 in DNA: TGTGCCAGCAGTTTAGCGGGGGGCCTAAACATTCAGTACTTC.

The sample holds many counts of this clonotype. The rearrangement links TRBV28 to TRBJ1-2; 8 bases map to TRBD1. Losses at the gene ends were 8 bases for V and 8 bases for J; bases not matched to a gene: 7. Looked up from germline, CDR1 is MDHEN and CDR2 is SYDVKM. This CDR3 is built from 12 residues. CDR3 bases: TGTGCCAGCCGACAGGGGATAGGGGGCTACACCTTC. Protein sequence: CASRQGIGGYTF.

This clonotype was counted ten times or more. CDR3 sequence (DNA): TGTGCCAGCAGCCAAGGGTTGAACGGAAATCAGCCCCAGCATTTT. Translated: CASSQGLNGNQPQHF. The J gene is TRBJ1-5, the V gene TRBV3-1; no clear D. The CDR3 extends over 15 amino acids. Trimming removed 1 base from V and 4 bases from J, with 11 bases in between. CDR1 and CDR2 (germline): LGHDT, YNNKEL (reference sequence).

This clonotype occurred many times. V and J are TRBV28 and TRBJ1-2, with TRBD1 matching 7 bases. V lost 3 bases and J lost 2; bases outside the gene matches: 12. The CDR3 runs to 17 residues. In germline, CDR1 is MDHEN, CDR2 SYDVKM. Here the CDR3 reads CASSFPPPRTGNYGYTF. The CDR3, as DNA: TGTGCCAGCAGTTTCCCCCCCCCCCGGACAGGAAACTATGGCTACACCTTC.